These 16 T cell receptor beta chains were sequenced from one sample in a study of CD8+ T cells in alopecia areata. Extraction and reverse transcription of RNA yielded cDNA as the sequencing template. Data came from immunoSEQ multiplex PCR; TCRdb stores just in-frame clones and leaves some out. The sample lists some 200,000 clones; roughly 64% were seen once. The sample's treatment: oral pan-JAK inhibitor, 5-10 mg twice daily. This material consisted of CD8+ T cells sorted from blood, taken at week 24, from a patient treated with tofacitinib. The receptors originated from a human donor with alopecia areata.

The chain has TRBV6-1 and TRBJ1-6; D uncertain. Germline V lookup: CDR1 MNHNS, CDR2 SASEGT. The CDR3 runs 13 residues. The V gene lost 1 base and the J gene lost 15 bases, with 13 bases spanning the gap. The CDR3 DNA reads as TGTGCCAGCAGTGAAGTGGGAACAGACGACCTCCACTTT. Residues: CASSEVGTDDLHF.

The J gene is TRBJ2-7, the V gene TRBV9; TRBD1 might be the D (5 bases). Trimming removed 3 bases from V and 0 bases from J, with 10 bases in between. The CDR3 spans 14 residues. The germline V gene has CDR1 SGDLS and CDR2 YYNGEE. This CDR3 reads CASSADSYSYEQYF. In DNA form, the CDR3 reads TGTGCCAGCAGCGCCGACAGCTACTCCTACGAGCAGTACTTC.

This chain joins TRBV4-1 and TRBJ2-1; 8 nucleotides align to TRBD1. Looked up from germline, CDR1 is MGHRA and CDR2 is YSYEKL. The CDR3 loop spans 18 amino acids. V shed 3 bases, J shed 7 bases, and the junction held 17 bases outside the gene matches. CDR3: CASSQGPSGRGPGNEQFF. CDR3 bases: TGCGCCAGCAGCCAGGGGCCCAGTGGCAGGGGGCCTGGTAATGAGCAGTTCTTC.

The gene calls are TRBV5-6 and TRBJ2-3, with TRBD2 identical over 8 bases. The CDR3 is 17 residues long. V shed 4 bases and J 4 bases; nucleotides not matched to a gene: 14. Germline CDR1 reads SGHDT; CDR2 reads YYEEEE. Here the CDR3 reads CASSLGSGLADSDTQYF. CDR3 bases: TGTGCCAGCAGCCTCGGTTCTGGACTAGCTGATTCAGATACGCAGTATTTT. Using reference TRBV5-6 and TRBJ2-3 for the parts outside the CDR3, the full variable domain is DAGVTQSPTHLIKTRGQQVTLRCSPKSGHDTVSWYQQALGQGPQFIFQYYEEEERQRGNFPDRFSGHQFPNYSSELNVNALLLGDSALYLCASSLGSGLADSDTQYFGPGTRLTVL.

The chain employs TRBV13 and TRBJ1-2; unclear D gene. Germline-derived CDR1 and CDR2 are PRHDT and FYEKMQ (reference sequence). This CDR3 comprises 13 residues. The V and J ends lost 5 bases and 6 bases respectively, with 13 bases between them. The CDR3 loop is CASSQTTGNGYTF. The CDR3, as DNA: TGTGCCAGCAGCCAGACTACGGGGAATGGCTACACCTTC.

This clone has just a few counts. This rearrangement joins TRBV11-2 to TRBJ2-1, with TRBD2 identical over 8 bases. V gave up 6 bases and J gave up 8 bases; unmatched junction bases: 9. The CDR3 is 14 residues long. Germline V gene lookup returns CDR1 SGHAT and CDR2 FQNNGV. CDR3 in DNA: TGTGCCAGCAGAGGCACCGGGACTAGAGATGAGCAGTTCTTC. Translated: CASRGTGTRDEQFF.

The gene calls are TRBV5-1 and TRBJ2-1; 16 bases agree with TRBD2. CDR3 size: 15 residues. V lost 4 bases and J lost 10; bases outside the gene matches: 5. From germline, CDR1 is SGHRS and CDR2 YFSETQ. The DNA of the CDR3 is TGCGCCAGCAGCCTGGGACTAGCGGGGGGGCGAGAGCAGTTCTTC. As protein: CASSLGLAGGREQFF.

This clone was observed a few times. CDR3 protein: CASSEYVNQPQHF. The CDR3 DNA reads as TGTGCCAGCAGTGAATATGTCAATCAGCCCCAGCATTTT. V usage is TRBV2 and J usage is TRBJ1-5; no firm D call. With 2 bases removed from V and 3 bases from J, the gap between germline ends came to 5 bases. Germline CDR1 is SNHLY and CDR2 is FYNNEI. This CDR3 comprises 13 residues.

The chain links TRBV15 to TRBJ2-7, with D tentatively TRBD2 (6 bases). With 8 bases removed from V and 6 bases from J, the gap between germline ends came to 14 bases. Germline lookup yields CDR1 LNHNV and CDR2 YYDKDF (reference sequence). The CDR3 sequence is 12 residues long. The CDR3, as DNA: TGTGCCACCGCGCGGGGTCTTAGCGAGCAGTACTTC. This translates into CATARGLSEQYF.

The J gene is TRBJ2-7, the V gene TRBV9; 8 bases are a match to TRBD2. The CDR3 has 15 amino acids. J gave up 0 bases and V 3 bases, and 5 bases lay outside the gene matches. Germline values: CDR1 SGDLS, CDR2 YYNGEE. The chain's CDR3 is CASSGGGLSSYEQYF. The CDR3 DNA follows: TGTGCCAGCAGCGGCGGGGGGCTATCCTCCTACGAGCAGTACTTC.

The J gene is TRBJ2-2, the V gene TRBV29-1; 10 bases fit TRBD1. Per germline, CDR1 SQVTM and CDR2 ANQGSEA. The CDR3 is made up of 14 amino acids. The V gene end was trimmed by 7 bases and the J gene end by 2 bases; junction bases not matched to a gene: 4. This chain's CDR3 is CSGRDRGNTGELFF. CDR3 nucleotide sequence: TGCAGCGGCCGGGACAGGGGAAACACCGGGGAGCTGTTTTTT.

The chain links TRBV9 to TRBJ1-1; possibly TRBD1 for D (6 bases). The CDR3 has 14 amino acids. Germline values: CDR1 SGDLS, CDR2 YYNGEE. Trimming cost V 3 bases and J 2 bases, with 11 bases left between them. The CDR3 bases are TGTGCCAGCAGCGGGGGGCGGGTCAACACTGAAGCTTTCTTT. Translating it yields CASSGGRVNTEAFF.

The V call is TRBV25-1, the J call TRBJ1-2; a possible D gene is TRBD1 (6 bases). Germline CDR1 MGHDK, CDR2 SYGVNS. This CDR3 spans 14 amino acids. The V end lost 2 bases, the J end lost 7 bases, and 14 bases lay between the germline ends. DNA for the CDR3: TGTGCCAGCAGTGAAGGGTCAGGGGTCTCTGGCTACACCTTC. Translating it yields CASSEGSGVSGYTF.

The chain links TRBV19 to TRBJ2-7; no firm D call. The CDR3 has 15 residues. Germline-derived CDR1 and CDR2 are LNHDA and SQIVND (reference sequence). Trimming left V 5 bases short and J 0 bases short, with 14 bases between. CDR3 sequence: CASSSRGASSYEQYF. CDR3 in DNA: TGTGCCAGTAGTTCCCGCGGTGCGAGCTCCTACGAGCAGTACTTC.

CDR3 nucleotides: TGTGCCAGCAGCGGCTCCGGCGATCAGTTCTTC. Its translation is CASSGSGDQFF. This chain links TRBV5-5 with TRBJ2-1; the D is unclear. The CDR3 extends over 11 amino acids. The germline CDR1 and CDR2 sequences are SGHKS and YYEKEE (reference sequence). V was pared by 4 bases and J by 13 bases, with 12 bases between.

The chain couples TRBV29-1 to TRBJ2-5, with D possibly matching TRBD2 (6 bases). The CDR3 runs 12 residues. The ends were cut back, 6 bases at V and 3 bases at J, with 11 bases in the middle. From germline, CDR1 is SQVTM and CDR2 ANQGSEA. The chain's CDR3 is CSVAQREETQYF. CDR3 DNA: TGCAGCGTCGCCCAGCGGGAAGAGACCCAGTACTTC.